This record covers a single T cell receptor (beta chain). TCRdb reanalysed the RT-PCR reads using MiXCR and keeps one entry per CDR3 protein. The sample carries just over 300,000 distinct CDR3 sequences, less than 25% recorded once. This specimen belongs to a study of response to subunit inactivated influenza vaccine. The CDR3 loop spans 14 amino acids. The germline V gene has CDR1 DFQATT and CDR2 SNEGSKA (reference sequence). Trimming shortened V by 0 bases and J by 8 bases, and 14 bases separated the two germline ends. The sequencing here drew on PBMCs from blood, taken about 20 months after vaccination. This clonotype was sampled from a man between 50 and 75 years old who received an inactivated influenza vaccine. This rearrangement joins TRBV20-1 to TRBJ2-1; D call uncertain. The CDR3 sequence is CSARDSLRRYEQFF. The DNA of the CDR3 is TGCAGTGCTAGAGATAGCCTCCGCAGATATGAGCAGTTCTTC.